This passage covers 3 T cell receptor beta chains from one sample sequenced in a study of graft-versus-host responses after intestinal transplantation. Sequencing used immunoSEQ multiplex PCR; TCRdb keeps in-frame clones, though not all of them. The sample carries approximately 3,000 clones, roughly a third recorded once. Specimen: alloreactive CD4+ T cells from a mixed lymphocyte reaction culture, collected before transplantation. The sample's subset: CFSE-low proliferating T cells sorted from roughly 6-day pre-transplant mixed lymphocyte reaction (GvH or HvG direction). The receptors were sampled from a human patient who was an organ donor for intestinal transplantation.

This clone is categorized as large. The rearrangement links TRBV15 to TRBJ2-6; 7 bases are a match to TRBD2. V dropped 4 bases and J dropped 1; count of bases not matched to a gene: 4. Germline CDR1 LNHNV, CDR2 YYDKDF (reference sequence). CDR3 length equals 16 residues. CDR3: CATSTGGGSGANVLTF. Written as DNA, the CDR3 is TGTGCCACCAGCACAGGCGGGGGTTCTGGGGCCAACGTCCTGACTTTC.

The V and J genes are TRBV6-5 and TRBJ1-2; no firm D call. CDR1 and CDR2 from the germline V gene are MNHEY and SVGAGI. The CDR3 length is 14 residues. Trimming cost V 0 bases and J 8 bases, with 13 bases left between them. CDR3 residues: CASSYSWSLGGYTF. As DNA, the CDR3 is TGTGCCAGCAGTTACTCGTGGTCCCTCGGCGGCTACACCTTC.

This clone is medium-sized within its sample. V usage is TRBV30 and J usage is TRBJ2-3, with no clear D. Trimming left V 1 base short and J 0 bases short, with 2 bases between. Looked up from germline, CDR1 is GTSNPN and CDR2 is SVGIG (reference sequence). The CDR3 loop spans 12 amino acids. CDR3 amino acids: CAWSGSTDTQYF. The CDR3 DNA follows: TGTGCCTGGAGTGGTAGCACAGATACGCAGTATTTT.